A single sample is the source of the 13 T cell receptor beta chains below, sequenced in a study of T cell responses to AZD1222 COVID-19 vaccine. Assay: immunoSEQ multiplex PCR; the TCRdb copy retains only in-frame clones and omits some. The table shows more than 85,000 clones, with about 87% occurring only once. The specimen was peripheral blood, collected on day 0 of AZD1222 vaccination. These receptors came from an adult in good health.

The J gene is TRBJ2-7, the V gene TRBV11-2; tentatively, D is TRBD2 (5 bases). Germline-derived CDR1 and CDR2 are SGHAT and FQNNGV. Trimming took off 5 bases at V and 0 bases at J, with 20 bases between the two ends. CDR3 length: 17 residues. DNA of the CDR3: TGTGCCAGCAGCGCAACGGGCCGCGGGTCTGGCTCCTACGAGCAGTACTTC. It specifies CASSATGRGSGSYEQYF.

The chain couples TRBV11-2 to TRBJ1-4, with D unresolved. The CDR3 consists of 12 residues. The germline V gene encodes CDR1 SGHAT and CDR2 FQNNGV. Trimming removed 3 bases at V and 7 bases at J, with 6 bases between. The CDR3 nucleotides read TGTGCCAGCAGCTTTTCAATTGAAAAACTGTTTTTT. Protein product: CASSFSIEKLFF.

The chain links TRBV10-2 to TRBJ1-5, with a weak D call TRBD1 (5 bases). The CDR3 covers 15 residues. The germline CDR1 and CDR2 sequences are WSHSY and SAAADI. Trimming stripped 5 bases from V and 6 bases from J, with 17 bases between. CDR3 in DNA: TGCGCCAGCAGTTACGGACACGAGAGGGGTCAGCCCCAGCATTTT. Protein sequence: CASSYGHERGQPQHF.

This sequence joins TRBV6-6 and TRBJ1-1, with 8 bases aligning to TRBD1. CDR1 is MNHNY, CDR2 SVGAGI, per germline (reference sequence). This CDR3 comprises 13 residues. J lost 10 bases, V lost 7 bases, and 11 bases had no gene match. The CDR3 here is CASIDRGGGGAFF. CDR3 DNA: TGTGCCAGCATCGACAGGGGAGGAGGGGGAGCTTTCTTT.

The rearrangement joins TRBV2 to TRBJ2-3, with 7 positions matching TRBD2. The V gene's germline CDR1 is SNHLY and CDR2 FYNNEI. The V segment lost 7 bases and the J segment 3 bases; nucleotides outside the gene matches: 13. The CDR3 runs to 16 residues. CDR3 sequence reads: CASTLRAGRRTDTQYF. DNA for the CDR3: TGTGCCAGCACCCTAAGAGCGGGGCGCAGGACAGATACGCAGTATTTT.

This chain links TRBV5-1 with TRBJ2-7; a weak D match, TRBD2 (6 bases). The CDR3 runs to 15 residues. The germline gives CDR1 SGHRS, CDR2 YFSETQ. V was pared by 4 bases and J by 5 bases, with 19 bases between. The CDR3 nucleotides read TGCGCCAGCAGCGGCGGGACCTCGATGGCCCACGAGCAGTACTTC. Residues: CASSGGTSMAHEQYF.

The CDR3 is CASSQPGDYYGYTF. The DNA for the CDR3 is TGTGCCAGCAGCCAACCAGGGGACTACTATGGCTACACCTTC. The chain employs TRBV14 and TRBJ1-2, with a tentative D call TRBD1 (6 bases). Per germline, CDR1 SGHDN and CDR2 FVKESK. The CDR3 loop spans 14 amino acids. The V end lost 2 bases, the J end lost 3 bases, and 10 bases lay between the germline ends.

The chain combines TRBV11-2 with TRBJ1-6; D is unresolved. V was trimmed by 1 base and J by 7 bases, leaving 14 bases between them. Germline V CDR1 and CDR2: SGHAT, FQNNGV. The CDR3 runs to 16 residues. The CDR3 protein is CASSLARSGVNSPLHF. DNA of the CDR3: TGTGCCAGCAGCTTAGCGCGGAGCGGGGTAAATTCACCCCTCCACTTT.

The rearrangement links TRBV5-1 to TRBJ2-5; TRBD2 aligns across 9 bases. Germline values: CDR1 SGHRS, CDR2 YFSETQ. Trimming at V came to 3 bases and at J to 5 bases, leaving 5 bases not matched to a gene. This CDR3 contains 14 residues. The CDR3 is CASSSLAGVETQYF. The CDR3 region has the DNA TGCGCCAGCAGCTCGTTAGCGGGAGTGGAGACCCAGTACTTC.

The rearrangement uses TRBV29-1 and TRBJ2-2; D may be TRBD1 (5 bases). This CDR3 has 14 amino acids. Germline V gene sequence: CDR1 SQVTM, CDR2 ANQGSEA. The V end was cut by 8 bases, the J end by 5 bases, with 18 bases between. CDR3 nucleotides: TGCAGCACCTTCGGGCAGGGTGAGACCGGGGAGCTGTTTTTT. Translated, it gives CSTFGQGETGELFF.

J is TRBJ1-5 and V is TRBV29-1; the D gene is possibly TRBD1 (6 bases). Germline assignment: CDR1 SQVTM and CDR2 ANQGSEA. The CDR3 is made up of 15 amino acids. With 4 bases removed from V and 4 bases from J, the gap between germline ends came to 17 bases. The CDR3 loop reads CSVALGGGGNQPQHF. The CDR3 region has the DNA TGCAGCGTTGCCCTAGGGGGGGGCGGGAATCAGCCCCAGCATTTT.

This chain uses TRBV30 with TRBJ1-2; D uncertain. V was cut by 5 bases and J by 4 bases, with 17 bases left in between. The CDR3 length is 14 residues. CDR1 GTSNPN and CDR2 SVGIG come from the germline V gene (reference sequence). The CDR3 spells CAWVRTAAAYGYTF. The CDR3 DNA reads TGTGCCTGGGTTAGGACGGCAGCTGCCTATGGCTACACCTTC.

The V and J genes are TRBV11-3 and TRBJ1-6, with D uncertain. CDR3 length: 13 amino acids. Germline V gene sequence: CDR1 SGHNT, CDR2 YENEEA. Trimming left V 5 bases short and J 7 bases short, with 9 bases between. The CDR3, as DNA: TGTGCCAGCAGCACGGACGGGAATTCACCCCTCCACTTT. Translated, it gives CASSTDGNSPLHF.